Each of the 18 T cell receptor beta chains below was sequenced from the same sample in a study of beta chain features in type 1 diabetes (dated by TCRdb to 2016 to 2019). Antigens of these TCRs are unknown. What the authors observed across the whole study: Type 1 diabetes patients showed a moderate but significant shortening of TCRB CDR3 length in all four CD4+ subsets.

Library method: the immunoSEQ multiplex PCR assay. All of the isolated RNA was reverse transcribed with the High Capacity cDNA Reverse Transcription Kit, so expressed TCRB transcripts were sequenced. TCRdb took this table from immuneACCESS and kept in-frame rearrangements with V and J called. Such tables lack part of the clones; where checked against another copy, unresolved V genes explain under half of the gap, and the rest is unexplained. This sample is represented by 680,000 or so clones; roughly 13% of them were singletons. Clones ranked in the top ten supply 0.022% of the sample. Source material: naive CD4+ T cells from blood. Explained via the paper, the cell subset or site label denotes: true naive CD4+ T cells. Receptors were obtained from a man younger than 35 with type 1 diabetes.

This clone has only a few counts. This chain connects TRBV29-1 to TRBJ2-5, with a possible D match to TRBD2 (5 bases). The J call is doubtful: the DNA matches TRBJ2-7 better. The CDR3 covers 13 residues. CDR1 is SQVTM and CDR2 is ANQGSEA in the germline V gene. The CDR3 nucleotides are TGCAGCGTTGAGCCAGAGGGCACCTACGAGCAGTACTTC. Amino acids: CSVEPEGTYEQYF.

This clone showed up just a few times. The V call is TRBV29-1, the J call TRBJ1-1, with a weak D call TRBD1 (6 bases). Trimming took 1 base from V and 1 from J, leaving 16 bases between them. The CDR3 has 16 residues. In germline, CDR1 is SQVTM, CDR2 ANQGSEA. The CDR3 sequence: CSVEGRGPSGNTEAFF. In nucleotides, the CDR3 is TGCAGCGTTGAAGGGCGGGGGCCAAGTGGGAACACTGAAGCTTTCTTT.

V is TRBV7-9 and J is TRBJ2-3; TRBD2 matches 9 bases. The CDR3 is 16 residues long. V was clipped by 0 bases and J by 1 base; unmatched bases: 2. Germline V CDR1 and CDR2: SEHNR, FQNEAQ (reference sequence). As DNA, the CDR3 is TGTGCCAGCAGCTTAGCTTTAGCGGGGGGCACAGATACGCAGTATTTT. It codes for CASSLALAGGTDTQYF.

The rearrangement links TRBV7-9 to TRBJ2-7; 10 positions agree with TRBD1. Germline lookup yields CDR1 SEHNR and CDR2 FQNEAQ (reference sequence). The V and J ends lost 3 bases and 7 bases, in that order; junction bases with no gene match: 3. There are 13 residues in the CDR3. This chain's CDR3 is CASSFGQGGEQYF. CDR3 nucleotides: TGTGCCAGCAGCTTTGGACAGGGGGGTGAGCAGTACTTC. Full variable domain (outside the CDR3, taken from reference TRBV7-9 and TRBJ2-7): DTGVSQNPRHKITKRGQNVTFRCDPISEHNRLYWYRQTLGQGPEFLTYFQNEAQLEKSRLLSDRFSAERPKGSFSTLEIQRTEQGDSAMYLCASSFGQGGEQYFGPGTRLTVT.

This clone was detected only a few times. The chain has TRBV5-1 and TRBJ1-1; weak D call: TRBD1 (5 bases). Trimming cost V 4 bases and J 4 bases, with 11 bases left between them. The germline gives CDR1 SGHRS, CDR2 YFSETQ. CDR3 length: 13 amino acids. The chain's CDR3 is CASSPDMSTEAFF. The CDR3 DNA sequence: TGCGCCAGCAGCCCGGACATGAGCACTGAAGCTTTCTTT. Full variable domain (outside the CDR3, taken from reference TRBV5-1 and TRBJ1-1): KAGVTQTPRYLIKTRGQQVTLSCSPISGHRSVSWYQQTPGQGLQFLFEYFSETQRNKGNFPGRFSGRQFSNSRSEMNVSTLELGDSALYLCASSPDMSTEAFFGQGTRLTVV.

The V call is TRBV29-1, the J call TRBJ1-1, with D possibly TRBD1 on 6 matching bases. V lost 7 bases and J 3 bases, leaving 15 bases between the germline ends. The CDR3 loop spans 13 amino acids. The germline V gene has CDR1 SQVTM and CDR2 ANQGSEA. The CDR3 DNA reads TGCAGCGCCCGAGGGCCAGGGGACACTGAAGCTTTCTTT. Amino acid sequence: CSARGPGDTEAFF. The full variable domain, completed using reference TRBV29-1 and TRBJ1-1, is SAVISQKPSRDICQRGTSLTIQCQVDSQVTMMFWYRQQPGQSLTLIATANQGSEATYESGFVIDKFPISRPNLTFSTLTVSNMSPEDSSIYLCSARGPGDTEAFFGQGTRLTVV.

J is TRBJ1-1 and V is TRBV14; D is ambiguous. The CDR3 contains 13 residues. V lost 4 bases, J lost 4 bases, and 10 bases lay in between. Looked up from germline, CDR1 is SGHDN and CDR2 is FVKESK. CDR3 coding DNA: TGTGCCAGCAGCCCGAATTGGGGCACTGAAGCTTTCTTT. Its protein product is CASSPNWGTEAFF.

The chain joins TRBV5-6 to TRBJ1-2; the D is unclear. The CDR3 is made up of 15 amino acids. V lost 4 bases, J lost 2 bases, and 15 bases lay in between. The germline gives CDR1 SGHDT, CDR2 YYEEEE. The CDR3 DNA sequence: TGTGCCAGCAGCCCGCAGGCCTCTGGAAACTATGGCTACACCTTC. It specifies CASSPQASGNYGYTF. Variable domain in full (rest from reference TRBV5-6 and TRBJ1-2): DAGVTQSPTHLIKTRGQQVTLRCSPKSGHDTVSWYQQALGQGPQFIFQYYEEEERQRGNFPDRFSGHQFPNYSSELNVNALLLGDSALYLCASSPQASGNYGYTFGSGTRLTVV.

The chain uses TRBV7-7 and TRBJ2-5; 7 positions match TRBD1. This CDR3 comprises 13 residues. With 5 bases clipped from V and 4 bases from J, the junction kept 4 bases outside the gene matches. The germline V gene has CDR1 SSHAT and CDR2 FNYEAQ (reference sequence). The CDR3 nucleotides read TGTGCCAGCAGCCAAGGGACAGTAGAGACCCAGTACTTC. It is translated as CASSQGTVETQYF.

The chain links TRBV30 to TRBJ1-5; the D is unclear. Trimming removed 4 bases from V and 6 bases from J, with 16 bases in between. The length of the CDR3 is 14 residues. CDR1 and CDR2 from the germline V gene are GTSNPN and SVGIG (reference sequence). The CDR3 loop is CAWNRLGMAQPQHF. CDR3 DNA sequence: TGTGCCTGGAACCGGTTGGGCATGGCTCAGCCCCAGCATTTT.

This clone was detected a few times. The V and J genes are TRBV6-5 and TRBJ2-7; 9 bases are a match to TRBD1. This CDR3 spans 16 amino acids. Germline CDR1 is MNHEY and CDR2 is SVGAGI. With V trimmed by 2 bases and J by 2 bases, 7 bases remained unmatched. The DNA for the CDR3 is TGTGCCAGCAGTTACGACTCCGGGACAGGGACCTACGAGCAGTACTTC. Translated, it gives CASSYDSGTGTYEQYF.

A few counts support this clone. The V and J genes are TRBV1 and TRBJ1-2; the table's TRBD1 call for D was not verified on the DNA. TRBV1 is flagged as a pseudogene. There are 14 residues in the CDR3. The DNA for the CDR3 is TGCACCAGCAGCCAGGGACAGGGGCGTAGGGGCTACACCTTC. It yields the protein CTSSQGQGRRGYTF.

The rearrangement joins TRBV4-1 to TRBJ2-5; D remains unclear. Germline CDR1 and CDR2: MGHRA and YSYEKL. CDR3 length: 13 residues. V was shortened by 1 base and J by 5 bases, with 8 bases between the two germline ends. The CDR3 region has the DNA TGCGCCAGCAGCCAAGCTACCGGGGAGACCCAGTACTTC. It codes for CASSQATGETQYF.

This clone was observed a few times. V usage is TRBV25-1 and J usage is TRBJ1-1; D is unclear. Germline CDR1 is MGHDK and CDR2 is SYGVNS. The V end was cut by 5 bases, the J end by 6 bases, with 10 bases between. The CDR3 spans 12 residues. CDR3 nucleotide sequence: TGTGCCAGCAGTTACATCGGGTCTGAAGCTTTCTTT. It specifies CASSYIGSEAFF.

This clone was observed a handful of times. The V gene is TRBV5-6, the J gene TRBJ2-5; D is perhaps TRBD1 or TRBD2 (5 bases each). V dropped 3 bases and J dropped 5 bases, with 5 bases sitting between them. Germline V gene data show CDR1 as SGHDT and CDR2 as YYEEEE. This CDR3 is 11 amino acids long. The CDR3, as DNA: TGTGCCAGCAGCTGGGGGGAGACCCAGTACTTC. Amino acids: CASSWGETQYF.

On this clone: Different DNA sequences within this sample yield the same CDR3. The chain is built from TRBV7-9 and TRBJ1-1; D may be TRBD1 (5 bases). Germline CDR1 reads SEHNR; CDR2 reads FQNEAQ (reference sequence). V lost 5 bases and J 5 bases, leaving 12 bases between the germline ends. CDR3 length: 13 residues. CDR3 in DNA: TGTGCCAGCAGCCCTGGGGGTCGAACTGAAGCTTTCTTT. It codes for CASSPGGRTEAFF.

The chain recombines TRBV5-1 with TRBJ2-7; D gene ambiguous. The ends were cut back, 0 bases at V and 7 bases at J, with 11 bases in the middle. This CDR3 contains 13 residues. Germline V CDR1 and CDR2: SGHRS, YFSETQ. The CDR3 here is CASSLDHQWEQYF. CDR3 coding DNA: TGCGCCAGCAGCTTGGACCACCAGTGGGAGCAGTACTTC. Looking up the rest from reference TRBV5-1 and TRBJ2-7 gives the full variable domain: KAGVTQTPRYLIKTRGQQVTLSCSPISGHRSVSWYQQTPGQGLQFLFEYFSETQRNKGNFPGRFSGRQFSNSRSEMNVSTLELGDSALYLCASSLDHQWEQYFGPGTRLTVT.

This clone has just a few counts. The chain has TRBV5-1 and TRBJ2-3; D is undetermined. V lost 2 bases to trimming and J lost 4 bases, with 8 bases between them. The CDR3 covers 13 residues. CDR1 and CDR2 from the germline V gene are SGHRS and YFSETQ. As DNA, the CDR3 is TGCGCCAGCAGCTTTTCAAGGGCAGATACGCAGTATTTT. Its translation is CASSFSRADTQYF.